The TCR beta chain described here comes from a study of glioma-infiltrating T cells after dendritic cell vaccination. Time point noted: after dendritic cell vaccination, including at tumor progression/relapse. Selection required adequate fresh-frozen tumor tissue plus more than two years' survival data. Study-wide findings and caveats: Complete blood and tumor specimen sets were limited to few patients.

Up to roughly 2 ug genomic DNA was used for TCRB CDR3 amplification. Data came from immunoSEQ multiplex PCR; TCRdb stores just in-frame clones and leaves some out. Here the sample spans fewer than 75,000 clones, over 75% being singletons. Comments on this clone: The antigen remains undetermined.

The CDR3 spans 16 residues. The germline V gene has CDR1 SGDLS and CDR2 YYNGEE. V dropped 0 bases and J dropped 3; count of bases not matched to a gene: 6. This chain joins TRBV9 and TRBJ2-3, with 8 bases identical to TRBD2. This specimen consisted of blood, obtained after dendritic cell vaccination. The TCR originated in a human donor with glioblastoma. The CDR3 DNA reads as TGTGCCAGCAGCGTAGTCGGCGGGGGGATAACAGATACGCAGTATTTT. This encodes CASSVVGGGITDTQYF.